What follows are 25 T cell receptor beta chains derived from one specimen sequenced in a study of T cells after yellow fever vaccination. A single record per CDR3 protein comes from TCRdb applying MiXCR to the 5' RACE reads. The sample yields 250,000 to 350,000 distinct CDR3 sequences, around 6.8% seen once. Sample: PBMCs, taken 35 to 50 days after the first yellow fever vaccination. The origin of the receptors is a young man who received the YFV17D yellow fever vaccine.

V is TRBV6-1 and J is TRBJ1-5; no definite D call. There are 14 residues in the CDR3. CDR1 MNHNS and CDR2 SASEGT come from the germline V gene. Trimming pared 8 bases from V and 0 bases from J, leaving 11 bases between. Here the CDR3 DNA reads TGTGCCAGCGGACCCTCGGATAGCAATCAGCCCCAGCATTTT. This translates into CASGPSDSNQPQHF.

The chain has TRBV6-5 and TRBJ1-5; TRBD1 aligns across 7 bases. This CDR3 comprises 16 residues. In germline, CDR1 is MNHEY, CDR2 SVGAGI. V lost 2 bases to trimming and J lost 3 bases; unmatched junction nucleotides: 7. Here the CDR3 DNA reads TGTGCCAGCAGTTACCGGGTAGGGGGCCTCAATCAGCCCCAGCATTTT. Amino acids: CASSYRVGGLNQPQHF.

The chain's CDR3 is CASSLAGTGGVELFF. In DNA form, the CDR3 reads TGTGCCAGCAGTTTAGCCGGGACAGGGGGCGTGGAGCTGTTTTTT. V and J are TRBV28 and TRBJ2-2; 12 bases agree with TRBD1. In germline, CDR1 is MDHEN, CDR2 SYDVKM. The CDR3 loop spans 15 amino acids. Trimming took 2 bases from V and 10 from J; bases not matched to a gene: 5.

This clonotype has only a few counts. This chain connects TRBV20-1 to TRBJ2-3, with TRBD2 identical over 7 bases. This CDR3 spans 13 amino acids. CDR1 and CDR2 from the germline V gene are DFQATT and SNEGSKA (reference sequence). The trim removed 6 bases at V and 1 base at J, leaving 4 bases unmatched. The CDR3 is CSALRGGTDTQYF. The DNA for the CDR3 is TGCAGTGCCCTCCGGGGGGGCACAGATACGCAGTATTTT.

CDR3 DNA sequence: TGTGCCAGCAGTCCGGACAGGGTCTACACCTTC. Amino acid sequence: CASSPDRVYTF. This sequence joins TRBV12-3 or TRBV12-4 and TRBJ1-2, with TRBD1 matching over 8 bases. V was clipped by 5 bases and J by 10 bases; unmatched bases: 3. The length of the CDR3 is 11 residues.

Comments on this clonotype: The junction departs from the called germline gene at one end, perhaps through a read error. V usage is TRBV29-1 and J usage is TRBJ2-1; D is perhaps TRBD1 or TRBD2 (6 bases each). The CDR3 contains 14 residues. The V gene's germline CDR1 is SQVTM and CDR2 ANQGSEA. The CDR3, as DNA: TGCAGCGTGGAAGGGGGGAAGAACTACAATGAGCAGTTCTTC. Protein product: CSVEGGKNYNEQFF.

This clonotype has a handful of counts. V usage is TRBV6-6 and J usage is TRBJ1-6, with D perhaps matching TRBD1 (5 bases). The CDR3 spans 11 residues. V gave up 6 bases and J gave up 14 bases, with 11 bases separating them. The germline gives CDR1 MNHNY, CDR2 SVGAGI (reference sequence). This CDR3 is CASSAGVTLHF. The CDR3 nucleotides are TGTGCCAGCAGCGCGGGGGTCACCCTCCACTTT.

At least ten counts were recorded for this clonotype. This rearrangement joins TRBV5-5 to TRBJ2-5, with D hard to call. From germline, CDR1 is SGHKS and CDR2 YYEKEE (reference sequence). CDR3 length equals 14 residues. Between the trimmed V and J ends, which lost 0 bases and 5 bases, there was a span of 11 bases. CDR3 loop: CASSLEGPRETQYF. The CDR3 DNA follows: TGTGCCAGCAGCTTGGAGGGTCCCCGGGAGACCCAGTACTTC.

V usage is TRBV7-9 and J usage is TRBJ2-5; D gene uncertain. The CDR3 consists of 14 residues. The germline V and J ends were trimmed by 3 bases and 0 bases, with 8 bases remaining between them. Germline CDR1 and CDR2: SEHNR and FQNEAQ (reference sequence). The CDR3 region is CASSFLENQETQYF. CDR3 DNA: TGTGCCAGCAGCTTTTTGGAAAACCAAGAGACCCAGTACTTC.

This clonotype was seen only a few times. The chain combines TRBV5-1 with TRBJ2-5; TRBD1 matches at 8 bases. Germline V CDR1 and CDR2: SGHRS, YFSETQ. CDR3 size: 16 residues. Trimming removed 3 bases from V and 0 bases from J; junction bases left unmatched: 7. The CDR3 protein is CASSWASDRDQETQYF. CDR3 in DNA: TGCGCCAGCAGCTGGGCCTCGGACAGGGACCAAGAGACCCAGTACTTC.

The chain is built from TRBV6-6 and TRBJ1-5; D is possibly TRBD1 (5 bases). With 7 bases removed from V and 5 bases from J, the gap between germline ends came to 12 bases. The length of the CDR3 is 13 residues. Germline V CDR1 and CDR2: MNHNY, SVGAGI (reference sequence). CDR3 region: CASISGGYQPQHF. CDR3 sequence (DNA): TGTGCCAGCATATCGGGGGGATATCAGCCCCAGCATTTT.

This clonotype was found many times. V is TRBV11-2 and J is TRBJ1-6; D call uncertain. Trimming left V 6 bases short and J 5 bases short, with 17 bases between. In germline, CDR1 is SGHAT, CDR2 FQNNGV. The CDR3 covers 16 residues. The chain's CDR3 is CASSLRPGGNNSPLHF. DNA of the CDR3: TGTGCCAGCAGTCTGAGACCCGGCGGTAATAATTCACCCCTCCACTTT.

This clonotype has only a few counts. The CDR3 region has the DNA TGTGCCAGCAGTTTCTCCGGCGGCAATCAGCCCCAGCATTTT. Translation gives CASSFSGGNQPQHF. The genes are TRBV12-3 or TRBV12-4 and TRBJ1-5; D is unresolved. V shed 3 bases and J shed 2 bases, with 8 bases lying between them. This CDR3 is built from 14 residues.

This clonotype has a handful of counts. The CDR3 DNA is TGTGCCAGTAGTCTCGGGACAGGGGGTGCTCAGCCCCAGCATTTT. It codes for CASSLGTGGAQPQHF. V gene TRBV19 combines with J gene TRBJ1-5; 11 positions agree with TRBD1. The CDR3 has 15 amino acids. Germline CDR1 is LNHDA and CDR2 is SQIVND (reference sequence). V trimming: 5 bases; J trimming: 6 bases; junction bases outside the gene matches: 6.

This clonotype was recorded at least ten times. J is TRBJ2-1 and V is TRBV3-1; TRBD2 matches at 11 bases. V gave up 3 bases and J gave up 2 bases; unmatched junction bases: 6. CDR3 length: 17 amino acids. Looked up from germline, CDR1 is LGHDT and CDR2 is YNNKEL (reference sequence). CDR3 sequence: CASSQRLAGPTYNEQFF. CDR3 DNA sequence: TGTGCCAGCAGCCAGAGACTAGCGGGGCCTACCTACAATGAGCAGTTCTTC.

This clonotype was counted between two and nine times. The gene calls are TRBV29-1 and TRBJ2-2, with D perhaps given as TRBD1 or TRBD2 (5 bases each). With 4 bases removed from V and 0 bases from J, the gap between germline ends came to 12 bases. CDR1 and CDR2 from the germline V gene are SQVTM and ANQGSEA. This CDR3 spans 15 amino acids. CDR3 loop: CSVVWDPTNTGELFF. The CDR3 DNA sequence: TGCAGCGTTGTTTGGGACCCAACGAACACCGGGGAGCTGTTTTTT.

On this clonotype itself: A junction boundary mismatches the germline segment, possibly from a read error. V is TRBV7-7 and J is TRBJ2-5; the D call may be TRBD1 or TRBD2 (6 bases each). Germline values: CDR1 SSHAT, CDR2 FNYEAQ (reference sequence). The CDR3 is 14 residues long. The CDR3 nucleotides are TGTGCTAGCAGCTCGGGATCCGGGGGCGAGACCCAGTACTTC. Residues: CASSSGSGGETQYF.

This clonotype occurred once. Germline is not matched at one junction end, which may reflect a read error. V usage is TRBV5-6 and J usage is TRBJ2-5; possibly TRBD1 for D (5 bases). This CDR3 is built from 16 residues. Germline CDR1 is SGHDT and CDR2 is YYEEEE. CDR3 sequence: CAISPGPDIRQETQYF. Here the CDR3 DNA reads TGTGCCATCAGCCCCGGCCCGGACATCCGGCAAGAGACCCAGTACTTC.

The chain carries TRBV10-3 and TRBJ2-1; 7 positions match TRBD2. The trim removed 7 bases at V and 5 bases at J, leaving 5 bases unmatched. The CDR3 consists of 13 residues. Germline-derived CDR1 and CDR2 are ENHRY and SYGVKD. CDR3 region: CAIMGGGDNEQFF. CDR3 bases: TGTGCCATCATGGGGGGGGGGGACAATGAGCAGTTCTTC.

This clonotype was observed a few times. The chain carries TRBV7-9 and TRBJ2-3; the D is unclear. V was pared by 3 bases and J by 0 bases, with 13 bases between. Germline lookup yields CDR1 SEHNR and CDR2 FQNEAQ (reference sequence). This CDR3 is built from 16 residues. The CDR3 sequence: CASSFRALSSTDTQYF. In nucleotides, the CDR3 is TGTGCCAGCAGCTTTAGAGCACTATCTAGCACAGATACGCAGTATTTT.

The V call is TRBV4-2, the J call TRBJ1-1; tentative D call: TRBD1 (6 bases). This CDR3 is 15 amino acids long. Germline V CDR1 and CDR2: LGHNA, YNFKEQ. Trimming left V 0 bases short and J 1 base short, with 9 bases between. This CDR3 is CASSQEIGGNTEAFF. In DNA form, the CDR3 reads TGTGCCAGCAGCCAAGAGATAGGGGGGAACACTGAAGCTTTCTTT.

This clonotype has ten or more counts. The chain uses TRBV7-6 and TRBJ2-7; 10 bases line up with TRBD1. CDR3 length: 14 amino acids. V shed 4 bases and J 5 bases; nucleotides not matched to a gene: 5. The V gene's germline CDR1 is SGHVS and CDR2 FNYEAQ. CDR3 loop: CASSWTGGSNEQYF. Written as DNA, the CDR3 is TGTGCCAGCAGCTGGACAGGGGGTTCCAACGAGCAGTACTTC.

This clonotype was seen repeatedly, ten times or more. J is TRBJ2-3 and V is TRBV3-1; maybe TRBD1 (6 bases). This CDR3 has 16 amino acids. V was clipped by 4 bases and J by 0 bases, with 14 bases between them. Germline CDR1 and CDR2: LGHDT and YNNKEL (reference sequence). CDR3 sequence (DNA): TGTGCCAGCAGCCGCCCGGGGCAGGGGAGCACAGATACGCAGTATTTT. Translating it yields CASSRPGQGSTDTQYF.

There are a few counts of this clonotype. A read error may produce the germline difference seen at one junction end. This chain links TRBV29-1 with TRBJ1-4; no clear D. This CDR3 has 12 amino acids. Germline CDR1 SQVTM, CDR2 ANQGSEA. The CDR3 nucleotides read TGCAGCGTTGAATTAATGGGAGGACTCAGAACGTTT. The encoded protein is CSVELMGGLRTF.

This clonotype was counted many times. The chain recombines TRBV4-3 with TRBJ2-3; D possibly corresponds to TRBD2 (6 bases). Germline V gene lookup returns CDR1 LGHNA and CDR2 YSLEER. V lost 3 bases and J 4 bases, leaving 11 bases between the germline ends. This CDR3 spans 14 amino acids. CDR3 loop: CASSHPGTPDTQYF. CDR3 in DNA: TGCGCCAGCAGCCACCCGGGGACTCCAGATACGCAGTATTTT.